The 27 T cell receptor beta chains listed next were all sequenced from one sample in a study of blood T cell repertoires in COVID-19. Generated by immunoSEQ multiplex PCR, the TCRdb table keeps only in-frame clones and is missing some. The sample lists some 150,000 clones; 86% were seen once. Sequenced sample: peripheral blood. All receptors come from a woman aged 60-75 years with COVID-19, enrolled during active disease.

This chain links TRBV2 with TRBJ2-2, with 9 nucleotides matching TRBD2. Germline lookup yields CDR1 SNHLY and CDR2 FYNNEI. The trim removed 6 bases at V and 5 bases at J, leaving 7 bases unmatched. The CDR3 is made up of 15 amino acids. The CDR3 DNA reads TGTGCCAGCAGGGGGGGACTAGCTGCGACCGGGGAGCTGTTTTTT. Translation: CASRGGLAATGELFF. Drawing the rest from reference TRBV2 and TRBJ2-2, the complete variable domain is EPEVTQTPSHQVTQMGQEVILRCVPISNHLYFYWYRQILGQKVEFLVSFYNNEISEKSEIFDDQFSVERPDGSNFTLKIRSTKLEDSAMYFCASRGGLAATGELFFGEGSRLTVL.

The chain couples TRBV2 to TRBJ1-2; D is perhaps TRBD1 (5 bases). The CDR3 has 13 residues. The germline V gene has CDR1 SNHLY and CDR2 FYNNEI. V was trimmed by 4 bases and J by 3 bases, leaving 9 bases between them. The CDR3 region is CASSVQGYYGYTF. DNA of the CDR3: TGTGCCAGCAGTGTTCAGGGATACTATGGCTACACCTTC.

This clone occurred once. The rearrangement links TRBV30 to TRBJ1-2; TRBD1 is a possible D gene (5 bases). The CDR3 runs to 14 residues. V lost 0 bases and J 4 bases, leaving 12 bases between the germline ends. CDR1 and CDR2 from the germline V gene are GTSNPN and SVGIG (reference sequence). The CDR3 region has the DNA TGTGCCTGGAGTGTACTTAGACAGCCCTATGGCTACACCTTC. Its protein product is CAWSVLRQPYGYTF.

For the CDR3, the DNA is TGTGCCAGCAGCTTACCCGCTAGCGGGAGTGGAGATACGCAGTATTTT. It codes for CASSLPASGSGDTQYF. The chain recombines TRBV11-2 with TRBJ2-3; 10 nucleotides agree with TRBD2. V lost 2 bases and J lost 5; bases outside the gene matches: 7. There are 16 residues in the CDR3. The germline gives CDR1 SGHAT, CDR2 FQNNGV.

This clone was recorded only once. This chain connects TRBV5-1 to TRBJ1-3; D ambiguous. The length of the CDR3 is 14 residues. Germline V CDR1 and CDR2: SGHRS, YFSETQ. V was clipped by 0 bases and J by 0 bases, with 4 bases between them. The CDR3 DNA reads as TGCGCCAGCAGCTTGGACAACTCTGGAAACACCATATATTTT. Amino acid sequence: CASSLDNSGNTIYF.

This sequence joins TRBV24-1 and TRBJ1-1; perhaps TRBD1 as D (5 bases). The V and J ends lost 3 bases and 5 bases respectively, with 9 bases between them. Germline values: CDR1 KGHDR, CDR2 SFDVKD. This CDR3 has 13 amino acids. CDR3 residues: CATSDPGFTEAFF. In nucleotides, the CDR3 is TGTGCCACCAGTGATCCAGGGTTTACTGAAGCTTTCTTT.

This chain connects TRBV7-9 to TRBJ1-5; 9 bases fit TRBD1. The V and J ends lost 5 bases and 7 bases, in that order; junction bases with no gene match: 15. Germline V gene sequence: CDR1 SEHNR, CDR2 FQNEAQ (reference sequence). This CDR3 is built from 17 residues. The CDR3, as DNA: TGTGCCAGCAGCACAACACTGGGACAGGGCTTGGGACAGCCCCAGCATTTT. Residues: CASSTTLGQGLGQPQHF.

This clone was counted once. This chain connects TRBV4-1 to TRBJ2-2, with D perhaps TRBD1 (6 bases). V lost 2 bases to trimming and J lost 5 bases, with 15 bases between them. Germline V lookup: CDR1 MGHRA, CDR2 YSYEKL. This CDR3 is built from 16 residues. CDR3 loop: CASSQRVAGVTGELFF. The CDR3 DNA is TGCGCCAGCAGCCAAAGGGTCGCAGGGGTAACCGGGGAGCTGTTTTTT.

V is TRBV6-5 and J is TRBJ1-1, with TRBD1 as a possible D gene (6 bases). V lost 5 bases, J lost 1 base, and 14 bases lay in between. CDR3 length equals 15 residues. Germline loops: CDR1 MNHEY, CDR2 SVGAGI. The CDR3 region is CASSPRGLGNTEAFF. The DNA of the CDR3 is TGTGCCAGCAGTCCGCGGGGGCTCGGGAACACTGAAGCTTTCTTT.

The rearrangement links TRBV14 to TRBJ1-3; D gene uncertain. Germline CDR1 and CDR2: SGHDN and FVKESK. The CDR3 consists of 14 residues. V lost 4 bases to trimming and J lost 0 bases, with 7 bases between them. CDR3 sequence (DNA): TGTGCCAGCAGCCTGGCCTTCTCTGGAAACACCATATATTTT. Translated, it gives CASSLAFSGNTIYF.

This rearrangement joins TRBV11-3 to TRBJ1-1; possible D gene TRBD1, 5 bases. Trimming removed 5 bases from V and 2 bases from J, with 15 bases in between. Looked up from germline, CDR1 is SGHNT and CDR2 is YENEEA. CDR3 length: 15 amino acids. The CDR3 bases are TGTGCCAGCAGCCCGACCGGGGGTAGAAACACTGAAGCTTTCTTT. It yields the protein CASSPTGGRNTEAFF. Filled out from reference TRBV11-3 and TRBJ1-1, the complete variable domain reads EAGVVQSPRYKIIEKKQPVAFWCNPISGHNTLYWYLQNLGQGPELLIRYENEEAVDDSQLPKDRFSAERLKGVDSTLKIQPAELGDSAVYLCASSPTGGRNTEAFFGQGTRLTVV.

This clone was seen only once. The CDR3 nucleotides are TGTGCCAGCAGCTCCCAAGGGGGCGGCTACACAGATACGCAGTATTTT. This encodes CASSSQGGGYTDTQYF. V and J are TRBV7-2 and TRBJ2-3; 7 bases are shared with TRBD1. The CDR3 sequence is 16 residues long. The germline gives CDR1 SGHTA, CDR2 FQGNSA. V dropped 4 bases and J dropped 2; count of bases not matched to a gene: 9.

The chain has TRBV7-8 and TRBJ1-2; D ambiguous. In germline, CDR1 is SGHVS, CDR2 FQNEAQ. Deletions cut 1 base from V and 6 bases from J, with 9 bases between. This CDR3 has 13 amino acids. The chain's CDR3 is CASSLVWPDGYTF. CDR3 DNA sequence: TGTGCCAGCAGCTTAGTGTGGCCCGATGGCTACACCTTC.

The chain carries TRBV12-3 or TRBV12-4 and TRBJ2-1, with a possible D match to TRBD2 (6 bases). This CDR3 spans 12 amino acids. V was clipped by 4 bases and J by 6 bases, with 7 bases between them. Here the CDR3 DNA reads TGTGCCAGCAGTTGGAGGGTCAATGAGCAGTTCTTC. This gives the protein CASSWRVNEQFF.

V gene TRBV7-8 combines with J gene TRBJ1-5; TRBD1 aligns across 9 bases. The V segment lost 3 bases and the J segment 6 bases; nucleotides outside the gene matches: 9. The CDR3 is 16 residues long. In germline, CDR1 is SGHVS, CDR2 FQNEAQ. The CDR3 DNA reads as TGTGCCAGCAGCTTGACAGGGGGGAAGGGGGTTCAGCCCCAGCATTTT. The encoded protein is CASSLTGGKGVQPQHF.

The rearrangement links TRBV24-1 to TRBJ2-2; maybe TRBD2 (5 bases). Between the trimmed V and J ends, which lost 4 bases and 0 bases, there was a span of 20 bases. In germline, CDR1 is KGHDR, CDR2 SFDVKD. The CDR3 is 19 amino acids. The CDR3 DNA reads TGTGCCACCAGTGACCGTACTCTAGCACACCGCGCGAACACCGGGGAGCTGTTTTTT. Translating it yields CATSDRTLAHRANTGELFF.

The chain is built from TRBV6-6 and TRBJ2-7; TRBD1 agrees at 11 bases. V shed 5 bases and J 2 bases; nucleotides not matched to a gene: 5. The CDR3 has 15 amino acids. Germline V gene sequence: CDR1 MNHNY, CDR2 SVGAGI (reference sequence). CDR3 DNA: TGTGCCAGCAGTCACTTGGGACAGGGGGCCTACGAGCAGTACTTC. Protein sequence: CASSHLGQGAYEQYF.

The rearrangement links TRBV5-1 to TRBJ2-2; TRBD2 agrees at 11 bases. This CDR3 has 18 residues. Losses at the gene ends were 7 bases for V and 0 bases for J; bases not matched to a gene: 11. Germline values: CDR1 SGHRS, CDR2 YFSETQ. The CDR3 loop reads CASVSVAGGFANTGELFF. The CDR3 DNA follows: TGCGCCAGCGTTTCGGTAGCGGGAGGGTTCGCGAACACCGGGGAGCTGTTTTTT.

The gene calls are TRBV18 and TRBJ2-1, with a tentative D call TRBD2 (6 bases). Germline loops: CDR1 KGHSH, CDR2 LQKENI. The CDR3 loop spans 15 amino acids. V shed 3 bases and J shed 7 bases, with 16 bases lying between them. CDR3 residues: CASSPLGEVENEQFF. CDR3 coding DNA: TGTGCCAGCTCACCCCTGGGGGAGGTTGAGAATGAGCAGTTCTTC.

V is TRBV4-3 and J is TRBJ2-7; D uncertain. The CDR3 is 13 amino acids. Trimming cost V 2 bases and J 1 base, with 6 bases left between them. Looked up from germline, CDR1 is LGHNA and CDR2 is YSLEER. CDR3 DNA sequence: TGCGCCAGCAGCCAACCCGGTTCCTACGAGCAGTACTTC. Its translation: CASSQPGSYEQYF.

The rearrangement links TRBV7-6 to TRBJ1-6, with 8 bases fitting TRBD1. V gave up 1 base and J gave up 2 bases; unmatched junction bases: 7. The CDR3 runs to 18 residues. Germline loops: CDR1 SGHVS, CDR2 FNYEAQ. The CDR3 loop reads CASSLVGRGRTYNSPLHF. The CDR3 nucleotides read TGTGCCAGCAGCTTAGTCGGCAGGGGGCGAACCTATAATTCACCCCTCCACTTT.

CDR3 sequence (DNA): TGTGCCAGCAGTTTATATTTGGGGGCTTCGATGGGCTACACCTTC. Translation: CASSLYLGASMGYTF. The J gene is TRBJ1-2, the V gene TRBV28; weak D call: TRBD1 (6 bases). With 1 base removed from V and 8 bases from J, the gap between germline ends came to 17 bases. CDR1 is MDHEN and CDR2 is SYDVKM in the germline V gene. The CDR3 loop spans 15 amino acids.

The V call is TRBV13, the J call TRBJ2-3; TRBD1 aligns across 10 bases. Germline V lookup: CDR1 PRHDT, CDR2 FYEKMQ (reference sequence). Unmatched junction bases numbered 11, after V lost 5 bases and J lost 6 bases. This CDR3 has 16 amino acids. In nucleotides, the CDR3 is TGTGCCAGCAGCGCACCGCAGGGACAGGGGCGCGATACGCAGTATTTT. It codes for CASSAPQGQGRDTQYF.

This clone has a handful of counts. This sequence joins TRBV5-8 and TRBJ1-6, with no clear D. The CDR3 runs to 14 residues. Trimming removed 1 base from V and 4 bases from J, with 6 bases in between. Germline V lookup: CDR1 SGHTS, CDR2 YDEGEE. The CDR3 loop is CASSLYRYNSPLHF. In DNA, the CDR3 is TGTGCCAGCAGCTTGTACCGGTATAATTCACCCCTCCACTTT. Combining the CDR3 with reference TRBV5-8 and TRBJ1-6 gives the whole variable domain EAGVTQSPTHLIKTRGQQATLRCSPISGHTSVYWYQQALGLGLQFLLWYDEGEERNRGNFPPRFSGRQFPNYSSELNVNALELEDSALYLCASSLYRYNSPLHFGNGTRLTVT.

The CDR3 bases are TGTGCCAGCACCCCCAGGGACAGGGGTAATGAGCAGTTCTTC. Translating gives CASTPRDRGNEQFF. This rearrangement joins TRBV5-4 to TRBJ2-1; TRBD1 agrees at 10 bases. CDR1 is SGHNT and CDR2 is YYREEE in the germline V gene (reference sequence). V lost 6 bases to trimming and J lost 7 bases; unmatched junction nucleotides: 7. The CDR3 totals 14 residues.

The chain links TRBV18 to TRBJ1-2, with a tentative D call TRBD1 (5 bases). CDR1 is KGHSH, CDR2 LQKENI, per germline. Between the trimmed V and J ends, which lost 3 bases and 4 bases, there was a span of 9 bases. The CDR3 extends over 13 amino acids. The CDR3 region is CASSPFDSYGYTF. CDR3 sequence (DNA): TGTGCCAGCTCACCTTTCGACAGCTATGGCTACACCTTC.

This chain links TRBV11-3 with TRBJ1-2; D perhaps matches TRBD1 (6 bases). This CDR3 has 16 amino acids. CDR1 SGHNT and CDR2 YENEEA come from the germline V gene. V lost 6 bases and J 2 bases, leaving 19 bases between the germline ends. In DNA form, the CDR3 reads TGTGCCAGCAGTTTTGTAACCGGGACAATGAACTATGGCTACACCTTC. Residues: CASSFVTGTMNYGYTF.